This TCR beta chain originates from a study of beta chain features in type 1 diabetes. Study context: Cell yields, gender and age were similar in healthy donors and patients.

Purities in excess of 95% were seen in all sorted populations. Trimming shortened V by 0 bases and J by 1 base, and 7 bases separated the two germline ends. CDR1 and CDR2 from the germline V gene are LGHNA and YNFKEQ. The CDR3 has 15 amino acids. The investigators reverse transcribed all of the isolated RNA, so they sequenced expressed TCRB transcripts. The repertoire was sequenced with immunoSEQ multiplex PCR; TCRdb's copy has only in-frame clones and lacks some. Found here are under 550,000 clones, about 10% of them singletons; the top ten hold around 0.05%. This TCR derives from a woman aged 18-29 years in good health. Sequencing was performed on naive CD4+ T cells from blood. The chain joins TRBV4-2 to TRBJ2-1, with a tentative D call TRBD1 (6 bases). The CDR3 DNA reads TGTGCCAGCAGCCAAGAACAGGGATCCTACAATGAGCAGTTCTTC. It is translated as CASSQEQGSYNEQFF.